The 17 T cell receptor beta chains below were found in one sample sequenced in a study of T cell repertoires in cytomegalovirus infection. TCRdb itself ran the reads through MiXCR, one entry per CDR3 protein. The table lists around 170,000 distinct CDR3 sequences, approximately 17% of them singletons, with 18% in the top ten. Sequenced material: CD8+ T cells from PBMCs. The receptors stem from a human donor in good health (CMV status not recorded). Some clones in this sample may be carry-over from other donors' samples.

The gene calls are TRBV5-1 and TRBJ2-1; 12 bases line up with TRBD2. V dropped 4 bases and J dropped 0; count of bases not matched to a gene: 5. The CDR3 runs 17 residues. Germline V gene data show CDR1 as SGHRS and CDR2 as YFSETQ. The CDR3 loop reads CASSLPTSGSSYNEQFF. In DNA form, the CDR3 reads TGCGCCAGCAGCCTCCCGACTAGCGGGAGCTCCTACAATGAGCAGTTCTTC.

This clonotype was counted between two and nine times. Written as DNA, the CDR3 is TGTGCCAGCGATCCGAGGGGTTCGAACACTGAAGCTTTCTTT. Translation gives CASDPRGSNTEAFF. The V gene is TRBV28, the J gene TRBJ1-1, with TRBD1 as a possible D gene (5 bases). CDR3 length: 14 residues. Germline V gene data show CDR1 as MDHEN and CDR2 as SYDVKM. Trimming took 8 bases from V and 1 from J, leaving 14 bases between them. Looking up the rest from reference TRBV28 and TRBJ1-1 gives the full variable domain: DVKVTQSSRYLVKRTGEKVFLECVQDMDHENMFWYRQDPGLGLRLIYFSYDVKMKEKGDIPEGYSVSREKKERFSLILESASTNQTSMYLCASDPRGSNTEAFFGQGTRLTVV.

Here the CDR3 reads CASGIPSGTGTGYTF. The CDR3 nucleotides are TGTGCTAGTGGAATACCCTCGGGGACAGGAACTGGCTACACCTTC. This chain links TRBV12-5 with TRBJ1-2; TRBD1 matches at 8 bases. The J segment lost 7 bases and the V segment lost 6 bases, leaving 13 bases of the junction unmatched. The CDR3 sequence is 15 residues long. CDR1 is LGHNT, CDR2 FRNRAP, per germline.

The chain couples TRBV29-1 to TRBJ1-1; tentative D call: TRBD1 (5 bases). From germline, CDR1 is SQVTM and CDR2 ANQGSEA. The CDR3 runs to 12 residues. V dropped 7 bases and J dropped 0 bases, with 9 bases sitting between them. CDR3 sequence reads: CSAGRMNTEAFF. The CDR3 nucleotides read TGCAGCGCGGGACGGATGAACACTGAAGCTTTCTTT.

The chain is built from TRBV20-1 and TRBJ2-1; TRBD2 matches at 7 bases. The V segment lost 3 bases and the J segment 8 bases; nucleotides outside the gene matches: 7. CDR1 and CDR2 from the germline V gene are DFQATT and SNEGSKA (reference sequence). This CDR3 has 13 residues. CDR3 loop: CSARGGSGYEQFF. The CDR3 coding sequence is TGCAGTGCTAGGGGCGGGAGCGGCTATGAGCAGTTCTTC.

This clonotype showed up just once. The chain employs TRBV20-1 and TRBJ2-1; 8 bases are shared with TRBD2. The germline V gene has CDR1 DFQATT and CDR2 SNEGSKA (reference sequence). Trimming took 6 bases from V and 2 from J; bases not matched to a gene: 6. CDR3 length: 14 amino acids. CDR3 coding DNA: TGCAGTGCCCCGACCGGGAGGGCCTACAATGAGCAGTTCTTC. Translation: CSAPTGRAYNEQFF.

CDR3 in amino acids: CASSQDPLSTDTQYF. The CDR3 DNA is TGCGCCAGCAGCCAAGATCCTTTGAGCACAGATACGCAGTATTTT. The chain employs TRBV4-1 and TRBJ2-3; D is undetermined. Germline V gene lookup returns CDR1 MGHRA and CDR2 YSYEKL. The CDR3 sequence is 15 residues long. V was cut by 0 bases and J by 0 bases, with 7 bases left in between.

The CDR3 reads CASSPTANTEAFF. The CDR3, as DNA: TGTGCCAGCAGCCCCACAGCGAACACTGAAGCTTTCTTT. The chain is built from TRBV12-3 or TRBV12-4 and TRBJ1-1; the D is unclear. The CDR3 has 13 residues. V lost 6 bases to trimming and J lost 1 base, with 9 bases between them.

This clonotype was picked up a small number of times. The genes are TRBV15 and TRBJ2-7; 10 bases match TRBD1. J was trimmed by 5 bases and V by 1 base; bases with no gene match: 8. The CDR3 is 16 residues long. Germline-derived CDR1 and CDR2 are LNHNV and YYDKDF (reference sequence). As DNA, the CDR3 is TGTGCCACCAGCAGAGGTTCCGGGACAGGGGACCACGAGCAGTACTTC. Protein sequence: CATSRGSGTGDHEQYF. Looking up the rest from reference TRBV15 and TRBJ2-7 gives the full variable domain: DAMVIQNPRYQVTQFGKPVTLSCSQTLNHNVMYWYQQKSSQAPKLLFHYYDKDFNNEADTPDNFQSRRPNTSFCFLDIRSPGLGDTAMYLCATSRGSGTGDHEQYFGPGTRLTVT.

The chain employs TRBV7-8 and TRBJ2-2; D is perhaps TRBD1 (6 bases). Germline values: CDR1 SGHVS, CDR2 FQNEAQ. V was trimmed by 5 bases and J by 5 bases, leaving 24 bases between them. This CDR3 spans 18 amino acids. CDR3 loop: CASSHRDGQLAWTGELFF. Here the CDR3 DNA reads TGTGCCAGCAGCCACCGAGACGGACAGCTAGCCTGGACCGGGGAGCTGTTTTTT.

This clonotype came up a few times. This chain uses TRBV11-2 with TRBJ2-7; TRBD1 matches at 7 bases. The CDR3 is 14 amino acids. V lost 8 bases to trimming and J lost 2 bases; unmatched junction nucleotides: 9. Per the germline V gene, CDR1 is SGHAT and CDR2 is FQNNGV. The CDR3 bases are TGTGCCAGCGCCCAGGACAGGCGCACCTACGAGCAGTACTTC. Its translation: CASAQDRRTYEQYF.

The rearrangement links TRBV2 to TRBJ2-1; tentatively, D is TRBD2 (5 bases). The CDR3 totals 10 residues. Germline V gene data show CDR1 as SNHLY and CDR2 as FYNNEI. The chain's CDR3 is CATGFTEQFF. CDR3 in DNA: TGTGCAACGGGGTTCACCGAGCAGTTCTTC.

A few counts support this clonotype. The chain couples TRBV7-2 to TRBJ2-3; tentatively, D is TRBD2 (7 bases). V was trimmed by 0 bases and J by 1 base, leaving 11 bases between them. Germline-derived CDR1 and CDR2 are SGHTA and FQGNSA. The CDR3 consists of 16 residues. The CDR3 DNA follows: TGTGCCAGCAGCTTAGCCGGGGGGCGAGGCACAGATACGCAGTATTTT. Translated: CASSLAGGRGTDTQYF.

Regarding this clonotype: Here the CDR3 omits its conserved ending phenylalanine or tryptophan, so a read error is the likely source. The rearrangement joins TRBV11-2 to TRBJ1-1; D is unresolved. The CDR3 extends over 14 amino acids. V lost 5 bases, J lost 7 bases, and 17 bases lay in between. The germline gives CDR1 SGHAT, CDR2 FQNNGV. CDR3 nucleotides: TGTGCCAGCAGCCTAGGTGCCGGAAGGAATGAAGCTTTCTTA. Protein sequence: CASSLGAGRNEAFL.

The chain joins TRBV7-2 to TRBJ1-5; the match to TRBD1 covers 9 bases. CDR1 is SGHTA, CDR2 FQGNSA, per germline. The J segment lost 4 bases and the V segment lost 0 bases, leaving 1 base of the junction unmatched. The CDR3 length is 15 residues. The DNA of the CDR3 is TGTGCCAGCAGCTTAGCGACAGGGGGGAATCAGCCCCAGCATTTT. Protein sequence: CASSLATGGNQPQHF.

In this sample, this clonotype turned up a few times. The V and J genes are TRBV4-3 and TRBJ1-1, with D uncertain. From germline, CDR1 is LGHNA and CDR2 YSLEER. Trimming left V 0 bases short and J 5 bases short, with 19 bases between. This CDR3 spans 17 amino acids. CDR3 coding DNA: TGCGCCAGCAGCCAAGATATCACCGGCACAGAGGGTACTGAAGCTTTCTTT. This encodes CASSQDITGTEGTEAFF.

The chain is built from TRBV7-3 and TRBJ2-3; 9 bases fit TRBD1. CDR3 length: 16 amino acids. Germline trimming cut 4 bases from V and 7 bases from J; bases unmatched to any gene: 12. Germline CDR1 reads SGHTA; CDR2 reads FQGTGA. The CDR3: CASSSPETGGPNTQYF. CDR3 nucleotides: TGTGCCAGCAGCTCCCCCGAGACAGGGGGACCTAATACGCAGTATTTT.